One sample yielded the 5 T cell receptor beta chains listed below, sequenced in a study of CD8 T cells in Susac syndrome. Reverse transcription of roughly 0.5 to 1 ug RNA used random hexamers. Each CDR3 protein gets one entry after TCRdb re-called the immunoSEQ multiplex PCR reads with MiXCR. The sample shows some 110,000 distinct CDR3 sequences, about 93% of them seen only once. Source material: CD4+ T cells from PBMCs. These receptors originate from a human donor in good health.

The rearrangement uses TRBV3-1 and TRBJ1-1, with D hard to call. Germline V lookup: CDR1 LGHDT, CDR2 YNNKEL (reference sequence). The CDR3 has 13 amino acids. The ends were cut back, 0 bases at V and 5 bases at J, with 7 bases in the middle. As DNA, the CDR3 is TGTGCCAGCAGCCAAGAGGGCGCTACTGAAGCTTTCTTT. This sequence encodes CASSQEGATEAFF.

The genes are TRBV5-1 and TRBJ2-1; 9 bases are shared with TRBD1. Germline assignment: CDR1 SGHRS and CDR2 YFSETQ. With 0 bases clipped from V and 0 bases from J, the junction kept 1 base outside the gene matches. The CDR3 contains 16 residues. The CDR3 DNA sequence: TGCGCCAGCAGCTTGGTGGGACAGGGCTCCTACAATGAGCAGTTCTTC. Its translation is CASSLVGQGSYNEQFF. The full variable domain, rest sourced from reference TRBV5-1 and TRBJ2-1, is KAGVTQTPRYLIKTRGQQVTLSCSPISGHRSVSWYQQTPGQGLQFLFEYFSETQRNKGNFPGRFSGRQFSNSRSEMNVSTLELGDSALYLCASSLVGQGSYNEQFFGPGTRLTVL.

Only a few counts were recorded for this clonotype. The V call is TRBV29-1, the J call TRBJ2-1; 10 nucleotides match TRBD1. This CDR3 is built from 14 residues. V was clipped by 3 bases and J by 4 bases; unmatched bases: 3. Germline assignment: CDR1 SQVTM and CDR2 ANQGSEA. CDR3 amino acids: CSVEGDRGYNEQFF. The CDR3 coding sequence is TGCAGCGTTGAGGGGGACAGGGGTTACAATGAGCAGTTCTTC.

DNA of the CDR3: TGTGCCAGCAGTTTATTGCGGTTTCCCAATGACGAGCAGTACTTC. Its translation is CASSLLRFPNDEQYF. The gene calls are TRBV12-3 or TRBV12-4 and TRBJ2-7; D is unresolved. This CDR3 is built from 15 residues. V was pared by 2 bases and J by 5 bases, with 16 bases between.

The CDR3 sequence is CASSPGTEVNYGYTF. The CDR3 DNA is TGTGCCAGCAGTCCCGGGACGGAGGTCAACTATGGCTACACCTTC. The chain is built from TRBV2 and TRBJ1-2; D might be TRBD1 (5 bases). The germline V and J ends were trimmed by 5 bases and 2 bases, with 15 bases remaining between them. From germline, CDR1 is SNHLY and CDR2 FYNNEI. This CDR3 comprises 15 residues.